These 4 T cell receptor beta chains were sequenced from one sample in a study of T cell responses to AZD1222 COVID-19 vaccine. TCRdb keeps only in-frame clones here, not all; method: immunoSEQ multiplex PCR. This sample has roughly 100,000 clones, with approximately 84% found just once. This sample comprised peripheral blood, obtained on day 0 of AZD1222 vaccination. The source is an adult in good health.

The V call is TRBV5-1, the J call TRBJ1-2; D is ambiguous. This CDR3 has 15 amino acids. With 3 bases removed from V and 1 base from J, the gap between germline ends came to 13 bases. From germline, CDR1 is SGHRS and CDR2 YFSETQ. The CDR3 reads CASSSTPGSNYGYTF. In DNA form, the CDR3 reads TGCGCCAGCAGCTCTACTCCGGGCAGTAACTATGGCTACACCTTC.

The chain joins TRBV5-4 to TRBJ1-2; D perhaps matches TRBD1 (5 bases). The CDR3 has 15 amino acids. V lost 4 bases and J lost 7, with 20 bases in between. The germline gives CDR1 SGHNT, CDR2 YYREEE (reference sequence). In nucleotides, the CDR3 is TGTGCCAGCAGCCACATCCGTCCAGGGAGAGGTGGCTACACCTTC. Residues: CASSHIRPGRGGYTF.

The rearrangement uses TRBV27 and TRBJ1-6; D remains ambiguous. The CDR3 sequence is 12 residues long. V dropped 3 bases and J dropped 16 bases, with 13 bases sitting between them. Germline V lookup: CDR1 MNHEY, CDR2 SMNVEV (reference sequence). The CDR3 sequence: CASSFGNSGLHF. For the CDR3, the DNA is TGTGCCAGCAGTTTCGGGAATTCTGGTCTCCACTTT.

The rearrangement links TRBV7-9 to TRBJ2-7; D assignment may be TRBD1 or TRBD2 (6 bases each). The CDR3 is made up of 13 amino acids. V was cut by 4 bases and J by 3 bases, with 10 bases left in between. Germline loops: CDR1 SEHNR, CDR2 FQNEAQ (reference sequence). The CDR3 nucleotides read TGTGCCAGCAGCTGGGGGGCCCTCTACGAGCAGTACTTC. Translating it yields CASSWGALYEQYF.